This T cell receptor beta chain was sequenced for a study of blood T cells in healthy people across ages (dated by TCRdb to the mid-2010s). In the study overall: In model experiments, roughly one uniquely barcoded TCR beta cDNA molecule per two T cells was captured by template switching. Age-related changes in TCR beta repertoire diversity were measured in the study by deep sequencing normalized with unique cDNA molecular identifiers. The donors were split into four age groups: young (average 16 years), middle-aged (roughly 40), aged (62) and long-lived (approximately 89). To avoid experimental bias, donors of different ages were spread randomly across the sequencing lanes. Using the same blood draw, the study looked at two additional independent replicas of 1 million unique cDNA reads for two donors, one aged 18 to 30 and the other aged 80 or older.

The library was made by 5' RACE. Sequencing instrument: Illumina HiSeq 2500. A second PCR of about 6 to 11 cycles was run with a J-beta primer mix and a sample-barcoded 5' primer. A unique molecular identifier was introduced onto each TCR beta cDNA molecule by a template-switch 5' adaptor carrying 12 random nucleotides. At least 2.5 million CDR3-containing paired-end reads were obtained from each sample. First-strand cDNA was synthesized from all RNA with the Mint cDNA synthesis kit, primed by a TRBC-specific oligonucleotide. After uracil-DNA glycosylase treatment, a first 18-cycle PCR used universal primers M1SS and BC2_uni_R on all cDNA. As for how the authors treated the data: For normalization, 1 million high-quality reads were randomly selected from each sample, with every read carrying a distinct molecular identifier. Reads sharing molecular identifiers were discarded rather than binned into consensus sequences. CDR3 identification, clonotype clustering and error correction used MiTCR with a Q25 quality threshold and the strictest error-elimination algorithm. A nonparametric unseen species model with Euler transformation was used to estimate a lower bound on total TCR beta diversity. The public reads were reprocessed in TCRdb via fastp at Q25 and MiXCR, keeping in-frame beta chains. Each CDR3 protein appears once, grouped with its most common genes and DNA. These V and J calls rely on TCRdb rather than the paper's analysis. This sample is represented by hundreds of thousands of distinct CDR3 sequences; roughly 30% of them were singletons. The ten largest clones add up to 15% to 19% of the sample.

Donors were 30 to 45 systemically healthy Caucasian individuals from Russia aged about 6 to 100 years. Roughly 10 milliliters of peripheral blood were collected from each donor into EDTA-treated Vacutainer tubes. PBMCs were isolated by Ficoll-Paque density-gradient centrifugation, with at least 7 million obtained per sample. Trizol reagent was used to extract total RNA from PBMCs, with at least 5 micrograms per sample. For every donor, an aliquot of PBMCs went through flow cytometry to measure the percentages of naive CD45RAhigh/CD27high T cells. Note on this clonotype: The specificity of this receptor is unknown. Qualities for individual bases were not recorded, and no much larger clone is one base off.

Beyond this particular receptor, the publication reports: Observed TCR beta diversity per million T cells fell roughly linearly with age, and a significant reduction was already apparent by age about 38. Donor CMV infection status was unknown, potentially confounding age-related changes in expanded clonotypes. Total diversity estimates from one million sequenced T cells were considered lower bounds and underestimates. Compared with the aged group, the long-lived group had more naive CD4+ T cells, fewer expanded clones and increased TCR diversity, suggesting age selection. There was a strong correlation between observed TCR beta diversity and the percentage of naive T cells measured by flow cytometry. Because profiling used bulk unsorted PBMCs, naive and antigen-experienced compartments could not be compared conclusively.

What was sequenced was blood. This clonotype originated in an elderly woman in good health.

The DNA sequence follows: TGTGCCAGCAGCGTTAGGGGGCCGGCGGGCACAGATACGCAGTATTTT. It translates to CASSVRGPAGTDTQYF. The chain is encoded by TRBV9 joined to TRBJ2-3; the junction holds 7 bases that match TRBD1. The CDR3, from cysteine to phenylalanine, totals 16 residues. Only the CDR3 DNA stays, 48 bases, in frame from base 1. Here V drops 2 bases and J drops 1 base, and the junction holds 7 bases not matched to any gene. The germline V gene sets CDR1 to SGDLS and CDR2 to YYNGEE. The full variable domain, with segments outside the CDR3 supplied by the reference TRBV9 and TRBJ2-3 proteins, appears as DSGVTQTPKHLITATGQRVTLRCSPRSGDLSVYWYQQSLDQGLQFLIQYYNGEERAKGNILERFSAQQFPDLHSELNLSSLELGDSALYFCASSVRGPAGTDTQYFGPGTRLTVL.